The 5 T cell receptor beta chains given below trace back to one sample, sequenced in a study of T cells in localized non-small cell lung cancer. The method was immunoSEQ multiplex PCR; TCRdb's version includes in-frame clones alone and lacks a portion of them. This table holds 30,000 or so clones, 89% found once. Here the sequenced sample was peripheral blood, taken before any cancer treatment. Receptor source: a woman aged 35 to 69 with stage I lung adenocarcinoma.

In nucleotides, the CDR3 is TGTGCCAGCAGCCAATCGTGGGCTCCCTACGAGCAGTACTTC. It is translated as CASSQSWAPYEQYF. The genes are TRBV16 and TRBJ2-7; no clear D. The CDR3 length is 14 residues. V lost 0 bases to trimming and J lost 2 bases, with 8 bases between them. Looked up from germline, CDR1 is KGHSY and CDR2 is FQNENV.

V usage is TRBV27 and J usage is TRBJ1-2; a weak D match, TRBD1 (5 bases). The CDR3 runs to 18 residues. The germline gives CDR1 MNHEY, CDR2 SMNVEV (reference sequence). Trimming removed 8 bases from V and 4 bases from J, with 29 bases in between. The CDR3 DNA is TGTGCCAGCGAACTCATAGGGGCAGGGAGGTCGCCCGTCTATGGCTACACCTTC. Translating it yields CASELIGAGRSPVYGYTF.

This sequence joins TRBV5-5 and TRBJ1-4; D is unresolved. Germline CDR1 is SGHKS and CDR2 is YYEKEE (reference sequence). The CDR3 runs to 13 residues. The V end lost 5 bases, the J end lost 8 bases, and 13 bases lay between the germline ends. This CDR3 is CASRTDPSEKLFF. CDR3 coding DNA: TGTGCCAGCAGAACGGACCCTTCGGAAAAACTGTTTTTT.

CDR3 DNA sequence: TGTGCCAGCAGTTCAGGGGTGCGCAGCTATGGCTACACCTTC. It specifies CASSSGVRSYGYTF. The genes are TRBV6-6 and TRBJ1-2, with D possibly TRBD1 on 6 matching bases. The V gene's germline CDR1 is MNHNY and CDR2 SVGAGI (reference sequence). The CDR3 runs 14 residues. V lost 4 bases to trimming and J lost 4 bases, with 13 bases between them.

V gene TRBV7-2 combines with J gene TRBJ2-1; D perhaps matches TRBD2 (7 bases). Trimming took 4 bases from V and 10 from J, leaving 14 bases between them. The CDR3 is 13 amino acids. The germline V gene has CDR1 SGHTA and CDR2 FQGNSA. The DNA for the CDR3 is TGTGCCAGCAGCTCCCTGGGGGGGGGCGAGCAGTTCTTC. Its translation: CASSSLGGGEQFF.